This entry is about one TCR beta chain. Antigen unknown. The source of the sample is a study of CD8 T cell repertoires and HIV-1 epitope variants. Notes on the study in general: No clonotypes responded to the TAALDMSHF plasma variant; roughly 5 recognized KF9, one HW9.

On the immunoSEQ platform, TCR beta CDR3s were sequenced at survey depth. Sequencing was performed with immunoSEQ multiplex PCR; in TCRdb, only in-frame clones are kept and a portion is missing. The repertoire holds over 4,000 clones, with 66% as singletons. Between the trimmed V and J ends, which lost 0 bases and 4 bases, there was a span of 13 bases. Looked up from germline, CDR1 is SGHTS and CDR2 is YDEGEE. This CDR3 is built from 15 residues. The chain recombines TRBV5-8 with TRBJ1-2; D not certain. Sequenced sample: cultured CD8+ T cells derived from PBMCs. The receptor's source is a male donor with HIV. The DNA for the CDR3 is TGTGCCAGCAGCTTGGAGCGCAGTCTTTTCTATGGCTACACCTTC. This codes for CASSLERSLFYGYTF.